One T cell receptor beta chain is described in this entry. This record comes from a study of blood T cell repertoires in COVID-19. Study-wide background: Specimens from acute and convalescent COVID-19 originated in the United States, Italy and Spain. T cells, B-cell-depleted T cells, or PBMCs supplied cDNA or gDNA.

Original data processing: Estimates of nucleated cell counts were drawn from the amplification of reference gene primers. Generated by immunoSEQ multiplex PCR, the TCRdb table keeps only in-frame clones and is missing some. The V and J calls and clone size were taken over from that table, and D and trimming were inferred from the DNA. This sample carries some 61,000 clones, about nine tenths of them seen once, and the ten largest clones take 7% to 8.5%. The J segment lost 5 bases and the V segment lost 1 base, leaving 4 bases of the junction unmatched. CDR1 and CDR2 (germline): KGHSH, LQKENI. The CDR3 spans 14 residues.

Sequenced material: peripheral blood. V and J are TRBV18 and TRBJ2-7; TRBD2 aligns across 8 bases. This clonotype was obtained from a man aged 30-40 years with acute or convalescent COVID-19. DNA for the CDR3: TGTGCCAGCTCACCACTGACAGCGGGGGACGAGCAGTACTTC. It encodes CASSPLTAGDEQYF.